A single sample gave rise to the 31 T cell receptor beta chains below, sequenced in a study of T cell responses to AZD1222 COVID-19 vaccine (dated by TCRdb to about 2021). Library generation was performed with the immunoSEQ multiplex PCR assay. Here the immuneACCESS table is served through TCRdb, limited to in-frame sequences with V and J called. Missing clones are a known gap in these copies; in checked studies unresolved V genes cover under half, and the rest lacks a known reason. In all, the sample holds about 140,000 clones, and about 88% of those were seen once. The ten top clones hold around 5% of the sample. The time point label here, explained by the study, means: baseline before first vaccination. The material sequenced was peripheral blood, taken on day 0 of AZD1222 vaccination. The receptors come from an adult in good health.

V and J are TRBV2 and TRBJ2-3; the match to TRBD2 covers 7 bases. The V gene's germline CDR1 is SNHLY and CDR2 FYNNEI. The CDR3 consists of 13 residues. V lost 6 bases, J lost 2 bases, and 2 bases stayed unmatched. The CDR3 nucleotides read TGTGCCAGCAGGGGGACTATCACAGATACGCAGTATTTT. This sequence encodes CASRGTITDTQYF.

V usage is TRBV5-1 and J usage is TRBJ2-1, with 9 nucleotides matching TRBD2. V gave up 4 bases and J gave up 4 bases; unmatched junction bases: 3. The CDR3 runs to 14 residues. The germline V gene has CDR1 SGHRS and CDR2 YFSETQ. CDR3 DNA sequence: TGCGCCAGCAGCCCTGGACTAGCGTACAATGAGCAGTTCTTC. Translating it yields CASSPGLAYNEQFF.

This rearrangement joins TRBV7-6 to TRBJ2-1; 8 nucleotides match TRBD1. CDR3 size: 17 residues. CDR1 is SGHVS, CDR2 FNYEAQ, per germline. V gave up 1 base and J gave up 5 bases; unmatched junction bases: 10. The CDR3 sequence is CASSLGGQGIRNNEQFF. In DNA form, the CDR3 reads TGTGCCAGCAGCTTAGGTGGACAGGGAATCAGGAACAATGAGCAGTTCTTC.

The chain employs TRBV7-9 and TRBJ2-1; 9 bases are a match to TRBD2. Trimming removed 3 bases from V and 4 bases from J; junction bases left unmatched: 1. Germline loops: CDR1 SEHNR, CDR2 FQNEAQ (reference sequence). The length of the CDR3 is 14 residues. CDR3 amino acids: CASSLAGGYNEQFF. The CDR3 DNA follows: TGTGCCAGCAGCTTGGCGGGAGGGTACAATGAGCAGTTCTTC.

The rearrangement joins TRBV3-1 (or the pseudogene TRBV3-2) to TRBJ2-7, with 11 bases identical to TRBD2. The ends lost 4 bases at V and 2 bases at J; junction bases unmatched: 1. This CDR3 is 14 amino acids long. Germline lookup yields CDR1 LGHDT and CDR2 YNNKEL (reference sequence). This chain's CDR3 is CASSRTSGPYEQYF. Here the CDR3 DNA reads TGTGCCAGCAGCCGGACTAGCGGGCCCTACGAGCAGTACTTC.

In nucleotides, the CDR3 is TGTGCCAGTAGCCGGGACGGCGCGGGCTCCTACGAGCAGTACTTC. This encodes CASSRDGAGSYEQYF. The chain is built from TRBV19 and TRBJ2-7; perhaps D is TRBD1 or TRBD2 (5 bases each). Trimming took 6 bases from V and 0 from J, leaving 15 bases between them. The germline gives CDR1 LNHDA, CDR2 SQIVND (reference sequence). The CDR3 totals 15 residues. Full variable domain (remainder filled in from reference TRBV19 and TRBJ2-7): DGGITQSPKYLFRKEGQNVTLSCEQNLNHDAMYWYRQDPGQGLRLIYYSQIVNDFQKGDIAEGYSVSREKKESFPLTVTSAQKNPTAFYLCASSRDGAGSYEQYFGPGTRLTVT.

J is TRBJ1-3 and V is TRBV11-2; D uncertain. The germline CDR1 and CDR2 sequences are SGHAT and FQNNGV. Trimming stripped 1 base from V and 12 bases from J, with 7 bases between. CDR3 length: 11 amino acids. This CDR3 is CASSLGGDIYF. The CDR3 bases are TGTGCCAGCAGCTTAGGTGGGGACATATATTTT.

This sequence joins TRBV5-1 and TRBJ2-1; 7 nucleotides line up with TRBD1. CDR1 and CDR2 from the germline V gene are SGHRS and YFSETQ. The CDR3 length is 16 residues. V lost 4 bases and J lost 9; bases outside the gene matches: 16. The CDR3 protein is CASSLMGQTLLGEQFF. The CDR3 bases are TGCGCCAGCAGCCTGATGGGACAGACTCTTTTAGGTGAGCAGTTCTTC.

This CDR3 is CASSPTARADRVVSDTQYF. The CDR3, as DNA: TGTGCCAGCAGCCCCACGGCGCGAGCCGACAGGGTGGTTTCAGATACGCAGTATTTT. The chain employs TRBV7-2 and TRBJ2-3, with 7 bases identical to TRBD1. The CDR3 spans 19 residues. CDR1 SGHTA and CDR2 FQGNSA come from the germline V gene. J gave up 4 bases and V 5 bases, and 21 bases lay outside the gene matches.

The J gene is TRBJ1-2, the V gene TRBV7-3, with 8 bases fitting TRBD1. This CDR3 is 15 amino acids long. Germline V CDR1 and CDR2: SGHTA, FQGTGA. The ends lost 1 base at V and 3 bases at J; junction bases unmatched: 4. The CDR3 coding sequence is TGTGCCAGCAGCTTAAATGGACAGGGTGACTATGGCTACACCTTC. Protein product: CASSLNGQGDYGYTF.

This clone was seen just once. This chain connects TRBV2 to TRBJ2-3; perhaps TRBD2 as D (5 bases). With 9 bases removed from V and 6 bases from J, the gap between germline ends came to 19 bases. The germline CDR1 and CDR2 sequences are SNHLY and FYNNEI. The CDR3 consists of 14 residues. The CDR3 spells CASRLADTGDTQYF. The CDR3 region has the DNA TGTGCCAGTAGGTTGGCCGATACGGGGGATACGCAGTATTTT.

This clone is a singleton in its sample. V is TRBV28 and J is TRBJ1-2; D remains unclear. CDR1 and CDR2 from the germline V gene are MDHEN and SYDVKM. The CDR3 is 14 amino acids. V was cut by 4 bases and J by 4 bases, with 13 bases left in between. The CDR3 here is CASSSTHPFYGYTF. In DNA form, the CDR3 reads TGTGCCAGCAGTTCAACCCATCCATTCTATGGCTACACCTTC.

The CDR3 sequence is CSASLANNEQFF. As DNA, the CDR3 is TGCAGTGCTAGTCTAGCGAACAATGAGCAGTTCTTC. This sequence joins TRBV20-1 and TRBJ2-1, with D possibly matching TRBD2 (6 bases). Germline loops: CDR1 DFQATT, CDR2 SNEGSKA (reference sequence). V dropped 3 bases and J dropped 5 bases, with 8 bases sitting between them. The CDR3 spans 12 residues.

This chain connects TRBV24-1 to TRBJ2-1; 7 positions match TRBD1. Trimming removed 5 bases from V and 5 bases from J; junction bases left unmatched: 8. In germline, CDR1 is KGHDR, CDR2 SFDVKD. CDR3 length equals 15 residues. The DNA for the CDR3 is TGTGCCACCAGTGCTGCCGGGACAGCAAACAATGAGCAGTTCTTC. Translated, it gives CATSAAGTANNEQFF.

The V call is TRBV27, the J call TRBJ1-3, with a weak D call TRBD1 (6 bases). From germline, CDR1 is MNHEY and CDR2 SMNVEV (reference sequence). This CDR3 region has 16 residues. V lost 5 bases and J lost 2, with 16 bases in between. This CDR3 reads CASSTRPGDTGNTIYF. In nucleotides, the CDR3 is TGTGCCAGCAGTACTCGGCCAGGGGATACTGGAAACACCATATATTTT.

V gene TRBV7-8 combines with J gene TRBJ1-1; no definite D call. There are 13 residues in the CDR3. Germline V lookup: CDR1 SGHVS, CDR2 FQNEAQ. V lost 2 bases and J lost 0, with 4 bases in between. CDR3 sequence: CASSLWVNTEAFF. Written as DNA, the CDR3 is TGTGCCAGCAGCTTATGGGTGAACACTGAAGCTTTCTTT.

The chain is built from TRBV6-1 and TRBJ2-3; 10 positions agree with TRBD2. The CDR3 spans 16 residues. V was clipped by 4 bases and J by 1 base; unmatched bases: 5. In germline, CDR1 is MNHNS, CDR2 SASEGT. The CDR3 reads CASSGRTSGRTDTQYF. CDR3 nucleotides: TGTGCCAGCAGTGGGAGGACTAGCGGTCGCACAGATACGCAGTATTTT.

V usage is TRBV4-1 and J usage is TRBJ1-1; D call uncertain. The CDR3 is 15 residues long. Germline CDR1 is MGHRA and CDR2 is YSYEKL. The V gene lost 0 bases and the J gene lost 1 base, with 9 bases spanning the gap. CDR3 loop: CASSQELERNTEAFF. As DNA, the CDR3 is TGCGCCAGCAGCCAAGAGCTGGAGAGGAACACTGAAGCTTTCTTT.

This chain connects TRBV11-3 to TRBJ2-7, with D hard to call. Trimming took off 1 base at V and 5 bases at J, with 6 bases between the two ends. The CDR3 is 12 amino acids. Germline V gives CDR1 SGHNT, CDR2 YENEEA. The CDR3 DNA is TGTGCCAGCAGCTTAGGCACCCACGAGCAGTACTTC. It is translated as CASSLGTHEQYF.

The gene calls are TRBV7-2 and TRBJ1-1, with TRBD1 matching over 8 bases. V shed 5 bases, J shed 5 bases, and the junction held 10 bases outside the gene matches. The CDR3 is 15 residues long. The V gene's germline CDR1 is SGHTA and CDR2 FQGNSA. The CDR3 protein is CASSTYLQGGTEAFF. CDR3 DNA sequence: TGTGCCAGCAGCACTTACTTACAGGGGGGGACTGAAGCTTTCTTT.

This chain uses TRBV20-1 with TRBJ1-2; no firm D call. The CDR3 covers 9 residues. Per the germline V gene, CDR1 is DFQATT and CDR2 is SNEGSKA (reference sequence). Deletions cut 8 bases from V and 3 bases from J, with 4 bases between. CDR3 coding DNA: TGCAGTTTGGACTATGGCTACACCTTC. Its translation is CSLDYGYTF.

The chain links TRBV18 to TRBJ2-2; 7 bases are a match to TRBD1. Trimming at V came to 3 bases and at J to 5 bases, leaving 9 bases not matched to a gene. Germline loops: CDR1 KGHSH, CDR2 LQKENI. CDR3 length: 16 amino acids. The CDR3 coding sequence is TGTGCCAGCTCACCTCGACAGGGAAGAGGAACCGGGGAGCTGTTTTTT. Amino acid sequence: CASSPRQGRGTGELFF.

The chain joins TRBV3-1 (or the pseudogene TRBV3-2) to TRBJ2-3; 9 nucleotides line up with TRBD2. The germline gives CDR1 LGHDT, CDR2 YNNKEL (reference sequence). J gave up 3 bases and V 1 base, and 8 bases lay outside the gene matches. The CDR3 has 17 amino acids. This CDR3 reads CASSQVLAGRGTDTQYF. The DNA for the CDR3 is TGTGCCAGCAGCCAAGTTCTAGCGGGAAGAGGTACAGATACGCAGTATTTT.

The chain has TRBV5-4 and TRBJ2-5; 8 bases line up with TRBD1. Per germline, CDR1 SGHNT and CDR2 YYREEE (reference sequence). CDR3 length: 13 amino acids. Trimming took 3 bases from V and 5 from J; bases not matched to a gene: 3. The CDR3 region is CASSSTGVETQYF. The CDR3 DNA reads TGTGCCAGCAGCTCGACAGGGGTTGAGACCCAGTACTTC.

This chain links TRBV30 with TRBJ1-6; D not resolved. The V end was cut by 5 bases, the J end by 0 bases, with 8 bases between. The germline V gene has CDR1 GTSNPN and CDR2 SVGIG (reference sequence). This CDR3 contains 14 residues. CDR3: CAWEEDSYNSPLHF. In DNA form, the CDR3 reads TGTGCCTGGGAAGAAGACTCCTATAATTCACCCCTCCACTTT.

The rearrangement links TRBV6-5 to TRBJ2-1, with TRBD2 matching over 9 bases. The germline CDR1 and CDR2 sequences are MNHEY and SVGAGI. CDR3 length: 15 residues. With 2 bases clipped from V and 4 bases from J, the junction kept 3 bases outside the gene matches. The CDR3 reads CASSYVLAGYNEQFF. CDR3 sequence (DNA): TGTGCCAGCAGTTACGTTCTAGCGGGATACAATGAGCAGTTCTTC.

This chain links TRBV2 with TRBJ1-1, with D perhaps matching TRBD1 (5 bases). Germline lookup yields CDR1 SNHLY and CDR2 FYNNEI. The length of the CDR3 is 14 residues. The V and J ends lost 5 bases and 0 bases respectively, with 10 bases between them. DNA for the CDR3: TGTGCCAGCAGTCTAAAGGGGATGAACACTGAAGCTTTCTTT. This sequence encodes CASSLKGMNTEAFF.

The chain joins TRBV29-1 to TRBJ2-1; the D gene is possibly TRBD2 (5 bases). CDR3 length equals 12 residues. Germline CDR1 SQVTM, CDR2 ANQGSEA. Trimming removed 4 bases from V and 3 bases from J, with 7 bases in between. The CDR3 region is CSVVAGYNEQFF. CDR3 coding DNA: TGCAGCGTTGTGGCGGGCTACAATGAGCAGTTCTTC.

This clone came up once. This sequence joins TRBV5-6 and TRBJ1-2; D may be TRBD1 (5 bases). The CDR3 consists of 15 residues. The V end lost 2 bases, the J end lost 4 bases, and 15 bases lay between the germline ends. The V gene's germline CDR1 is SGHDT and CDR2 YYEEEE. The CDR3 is CASSFTGGGFYGYTF. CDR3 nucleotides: TGTGCCAGCAGCTTTACTGGGGGTGGGTTCTATGGCTACACCTTC.

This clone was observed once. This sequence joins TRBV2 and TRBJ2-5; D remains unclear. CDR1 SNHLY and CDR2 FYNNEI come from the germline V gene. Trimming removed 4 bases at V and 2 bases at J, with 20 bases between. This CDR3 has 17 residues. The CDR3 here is CASSGLKGLLEQETQYF. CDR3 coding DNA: TGTGCCAGCAGTGGACTCAAGGGCCTGTTAGAGCAAGAGACCCAGTACTTC.

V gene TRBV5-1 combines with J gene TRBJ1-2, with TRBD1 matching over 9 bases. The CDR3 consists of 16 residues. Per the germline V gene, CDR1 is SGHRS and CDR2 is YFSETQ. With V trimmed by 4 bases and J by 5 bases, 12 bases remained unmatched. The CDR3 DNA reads TGCGCCAGCAGCCAGCAATCCGGGACAGGGTCATATGGCTACACCTTC. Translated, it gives CASSQQSGTGSYGYTF. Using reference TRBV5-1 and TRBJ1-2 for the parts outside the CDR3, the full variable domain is KAGVTQTPRYLIKTRGQQVTLSCSPISGHRSVSWYQQTPGQGLQFLFEYFSETQRNKGNFPGRFSGRQFSNSRSEMNVSTLELGDSALYLCASSQQSGTGSYGYTFGSGTRLTVV.